The clone carrying this TCR beta chain has a handful of counts. Its antigen is still unknown. The entry originates in a study of T cells after yellow fever vaccination. About the study: Some fractions had low cell numbers, and these were prepared with SMART-Seq v4 Ultra Low Input.

This CDR3 region has 15 residues. Per germline, CDR1 LNHDA and CDR2 SQIVND (reference sequence). The V end lost 3 bases, the J end lost 1 base, and 11 bases lay between the germline ends. Regarding the study as a whole: Repertoires obtained by FACS sorting could include abundant clonotypes that entered as contaminants from the bulk population. When the response was secondary, it was weaker but reached its peak faster, day 5 versus 15.

The 5'RACE template-switching step produced TCR cDNA and added a universal primer site and UMIs. One entry per CDR3 protein, called by TCRdb with MiXCR from the 5' RACE reads. The table has some 320,000 distinct CDR3 sequences, 3.5% to 5% seen once. The receptor comes from a young man who received the YFV17D yellow fever vaccine. This sequence joins TRBV19 and TRBJ2-3; D is possibly TRBD1 (5 bases). This sample comprised PBMCs, obtained 15 days after the yellow fever booster vaccination. CDR3 residues: CASSIRAGRTDTQYF. DNA of the CDR3: TGTGCCAGTAGTATTCGTGCAGGGCGCACAGATACGCAGTATTTT.